This TCR beta chain comes out of a study of shared clonotypes between healthy human individuals. The study, taken as a whole, reports: Despite large depth, rarefaction showed incomplete sorted-subset sequencing.

Trimming stripped 11 bases from V and 4 bases from J, with 14 bases between. The CDR3 extends over 12 amino acids. Germline V gives CDR1 LNHDA, CDR2 SQIVND (reference sequence). Terminally differentiated effector memory CD45RA+ cells were excluded from the naive CD8 cells, which were CD45RO-negative and positively selected for CCR7. Donors included only healthy HIV-negative adults lacking recent acute infections or vaccinations. The donors, all of them Caucasian adults, lived in Nashville, Tennessee. Of note for this clone: Its target is unknown.

Assay execution took place at the deep level. The method was immunoSEQ multiplex PCR; TCRdb's version includes in-frame clones alone and lacks a portion of them. The sample consists of around 2,100,000 clones, around 96% of them appearing once. This chain connects TRBV19 to TRBJ1-2, with unresolved D. The source material was naive CD8+ T cells sorted from blood. This sequence originates from a man between 18 and 29 years old in good health. DNA for the CDR3: TGTGCCTTAGAGGAGCCCTTCTATGGCTACACCTTC. It is translated as CALEEPFYGYTF. The complete variable domain, with remaining parts taken from reference TRBV19 and TRBJ1-2, reads DGGITQSPKYLFRKEGQNVTLSCEQNLNHDAMYWYRQDPGQGLRLIYYSQIVNDFQKGDIAEGYSVSREKKESFPLTVTSAQKNPTAFYLCALEEPFYGYTFGSGTRLTVV.